What follows are 15 T cell receptor beta chains derived from one specimen sequenced in a study of low-dose radiotherapy and immunotherapy resistance in tumors. Time point: after trial treatment. The treatment: LDRT plus nivolumab, ipilimumab, low-dose cyclophosphamide and aspirin (RACIN trial). Both TCRalpha and TCRbeta chains were reverse transcribed with V-gene-specific primers. TCR amplification ran 15 to 25 PCR cycles using constant-region and V-primer adapter primers. Via MiXCR, TCRdb re-called the reads, giving one row per CDR3 protein. The sample carries some 57,000 distinct CDR3 sequences, roughly 23% recorded once. This sample comprised PBMCs, obtained after low-dose radiotherapy plus immunotherapy. The receptors come from a male donor with prostate cancer.

Ten or more counts support this clonotype. The V gene is TRBV11-3, the J gene TRBJ2-1; TRBD1 matches 8 bases. V shed 1 base and J 6 bases; nucleotides not matched to a gene: 5. Germline CDR1 and CDR2: SGHNT and YENEEA. CDR3 size: 15 residues. DNA of the CDR3: TGTGCCAGCAGCTTAGCAGGGGGCGCGGGCAATGAGCAGTTCTTC. Its translation: CASSLAGGAGNEQFF. Full variable domain (outside the CDR3, taken from reference TRBV11-3 and TRBJ2-1): EAGVVQSPRYKIIEKKQPVAFWCNPISGHNTLYWYLQNLGQGPELLIRYENEEAVDDSQLPKDRFSAERLKGVDSTLKIQPAELGDSAVYLCASSLAGGAGNEQFFGPGTRLTVL.

There are many counts of this clonotype. The CDR3 nucleotides are TGTGCCAGCAGTTCCCCCGGGACTAGTCAAAACTACGAGCAGTACTTC. This translates into CASSSPGTSQNYEQYF. The chain recombines TRBV28 with TRBJ2-7; 8 bases fit TRBD2. The CDR3 is 16 amino acids. CDR1 and CDR2 from the germline V gene are MDHEN and SYDVKM. Trimming cost V 4 bases and J 3 bases; bases outside gene matches: 11.

This clonotype has at least ten counts. The gene calls are TRBV6-2 or TRBV6-3 and TRBJ2-1, with 7 bases fitting TRBD2. V gave up 6 bases and J gave up 4 bases; unmatched junction bases: 9. The CDR3 extends over 15 amino acids. Germline CDR1 reads MNHEY; CDR2 reads SVGEGT. The CDR3 nucleotides read TGTGCCAGCAGCCCTGATGCGGGAGTTTACAATGAGCAGTTCTTC. The encoded protein is CASSPDAGVYNEQFF.

Ten or more counts support this clonotype. The chain couples TRBV5-1 to TRBJ2-5; D not certain. Germline CDR1 and CDR2: SGHRS and YFSETQ. This CDR3 has 13 residues. The ends were cut back, 1 base at V and 4 bases at J, with 8 bases in the middle. The CDR3 spells CASSLKERETQYF. The CDR3 coding sequence is TGCGCCAGCAGCTTGAAAGAAAGAGAGACCCAGTACTTC.

This clonotype has a count of ten or more. The chain uses TRBV5-1 and TRBJ2-7, with 8 bases lining up with TRBD2. This CDR3 is built from 14 residues. V trimming: 0 bases; J trimming: 6 bases; junction bases outside the gene matches: 5. CDR1 and CDR2 (germline): SGHRS, YFSETQ. As DNA, the CDR3 is TGCGCCAGCAGCTTGGTCGATAGCGGGACCGAGCAGTACTTC. This encodes CASSLVDSGTEQYF.

In this sample, this clonotype turned up many times. This sequence joins TRBV5-1 and TRBJ2-5; TRBD2 matches at 7 bases. This CDR3 is built from 14 residues. The junction had 2 bases not matched to a gene; V was cut back by 0 bases and J by 3 bases. Germline CDR1 SGHRS, CDR2 YFSETQ. The CDR3 DNA follows: TGCGCCAGCAGCTTGGTGGCGGGGGAAGAGACCCAGTACTTC. Translation: CASSLVAGEETQYF.

This clonotype was counted many times. The gene calls are TRBV7-8 and TRBJ2-1; no reliable D call. The CDR3 consists of 14 residues. In germline, CDR1 is SGHVS, CDR2 FQNEAQ. Trimming cost V 5 bases and J 5 bases, with 13 bases left between them. For the CDR3, the DNA is TGTGCCAGCAGCCAAATAAGTCTCAACAATGAGCAGTTCTTC. Amino acid sequence: CASSQISLNNEQFF.

To note about this clonotype: With a far larger clone one base away, a read error is the likely cause. J is TRBJ2-1 and V is TRBV5-1; 9 bases are shared with TRBD2. This CDR3 has 16 residues. V lost 0 bases, J lost 10 bases, and 11 bases stayed unmatched. Germline CDR1 and CDR2: SGHRS and YFSETQ. Here the CDR3 reads CASSLAASGDLYEQFF. As DNA, the CDR3 is TGCGCCAGCAGCTTGGCCGCTAGCGGGGACCTCTACGAGCAGTTCTTC.

This clonotype has at least ten counts. J is TRBJ1-5 and V is TRBV15, with D possibly TRBD1 on 5 matching bases. The CDR3 extends over 15 amino acids. Germline V gives CDR1 LNHNV, CDR2 YYDKDF (reference sequence). Trimming took 2 bases from V and 5 from J, leaving 13 bases between them. For the CDR3, the DNA is TGTGCCACCAGCAGATCCGGGACGGACGATCAGCCCCAGCATTTT. Its protein product is CATSRSGTDDQPQHF.

This clonotype was counted ten times or more. The chain is built from TRBV5-8 and TRBJ2-3; TRBD2 matches at 14 bases. The germline V gene has CDR1 SGHTS and CDR2 YDEGEE. Trimming cost V 6 bases and J 0 bases; bases outside gene matches: 9. The CDR3 loop spans 18 amino acids. CDR3 DNA: TGTGCCAGCACGACCGGGACTAGCGGGAGACCCAGCACAGATACGCAGTATTTT. Protein: CASTTGTSGRPSTDTQYF. Supplemented by reference TRBV5-8 and TRBJ2-3, the full variable domain reads EAGVTQSPTHLIKTRGQQATLRCSPISGHTSVYWYQQALGLGLQFLLWYDEGEERNRGNFPPRFSGRQFPNYSSELNVNALELEDSALYLCASTTGTSGRPSTDTQYFGPGTRLTVL.

This clonotype has at least ten counts. The V call is TRBV9, the J call TRBJ1-2; D unclear. The CDR3 sequence is 13 residues long. Germline CDR1 and CDR2: SGDLS and YYNGEE. V was cut by 4 bases and J by 4 bases, with 11 bases left in between. The chain's CDR3 is CASSPERFYGYTF. The CDR3 coding sequence is TGTGCCAGCAGCCCAGAGAGGTTCTATGGCTACACCTTC.

Concerning this clonotype itself: One end of the junction varies from germline; a read error may be responsible. The chain is built from TRBV3-1 and TRBJ2-7, with 12 bases identical to TRBD2. The germline V gene encodes CDR1 LGHDT and CDR2 YNNKEL (reference sequence). The CDR3 totals 16 residues. The CDR3: CTSSQAPSGGAYEQYF. In DNA, the CDR3 is TGTACCAGCAGCCAAGCCCCTAGCGGGGGGGCCTACGAGCAGTACTTC.

This clonotype was seen repeatedly, ten times or more. V and J are TRBV6-2 or TRBV6-3 and TRBJ2-3; D is ambiguous. The germline CDR1 and CDR2 sequences are MNHEY and SVGEGT. V was clipped by 6 bases and J by 3 bases, with 19 bases between them. This CDR3 is 16 amino acids long. In DNA, the CDR3 is TGTGCCAGCAGGCCGCCCTCGGATCGGGCGACAGATACGCAGTATTTT. Protein sequence: CASRPPSDRATDTQYF.

This clonotype was seen only a few times. A read error is likely here: a far larger clone is one base away. The chain couples TRBV5-1 to TRBJ2-1; 8 bases match TRBD1. The CDR3 has 14 residues. Germline V gene data show CDR1 as SGHRS and CDR2 as YFSETQ. V trimming: 4 bases; J trimming: 10 bases; junction bases outside the gene matches: 10. CDR3 nucleotides: TGCGCCAGCAGCCAAGACAGGGGCAACTACGAGCAGTTCTTC. Translating it yields CASSQDRGNYEQFF.

Details on this clonotype: The likely explanation is a read error, given a far larger clone one base away. The chain uses TRBV6-1 and TRBJ1-1; D gene ambiguous. Germline lookup yields CDR1 MNHNS and CDR2 SASEGT. V lost 7 bases and J 1 base, leaving 10 bases between the germline ends. The CDR3 spans 13 residues. This chain's CDR3 is CASNYNRNTEAFF. The CDR3, as DNA: TGTGCCAGCAATTACAATCGGAACACTGAAGCTTTCTTT.